These T cell receptor beta chains were read from a single sample in a study of CD8 T cells in ankylosing spondylitis. In TCRdb, the 5' RACE reads were re-called with MiXCR into one record per CDR3 protein. The data contain 800,000 to 900,000 distinct CDR3 sequences, around 11% of them singletons. The material sequenced was blood, either unsorted or a sorted T cell fraction (not recorded which). All receptors derive from a male donor with ankylosing spondylitis. Each CDR3 is given with its conserved first and last residue. Fields, in order: D gene, V gene, J gene, clone size, CDR3 protein. A D gene is named only where the DNA matches it firmly. Size values are once, few and many counts, or a class for expanded clones, and some rows have none.

D: -
V: TRBV24-1
J: TRBJ2-6
size: -
CDR3: CATAKTGANVLTF

D: TRBD2
V: TRBV28
J: TRBJ2-1
size: few
CDR3: CAPSGSTVYNEQFF

D: -
V: TRBV5-1
J: TRBJ1-5
size: few
CDR3: CASSFPSGKSNQPQHF

D: -
V: TRBV14
J: TRBJ2-1
size: few
CDR3: CASSPPSQGGRNEQFF

D: TRBD1
V: TRBV7-2
J: TRBJ1-2
size: few
CDR3: CASRGDRAYGYTF

D: TRBD2
V: TRBV14
J: TRBJ2-1
size: few
CDR3: CASSPFAAGGEQFF

D: TRBD1
V: TRBV29-1
J: TRBJ2-3
size: many
CDR3: CSVEGQGWTDTQYF

D: TRBD1
V: TRBV11-2
J: TRBJ1-3
size: -
CDR3: CASSLVRDRGHSSGNTIYF

D: TRBD1
V: TRBV10-3
J: TRBJ1-2
size: -
CDR3: CAISERGQNYGYTF

D: -
V: TRBV20-1
J: TRBJ1-1
size: -
CDR3: CSTTGTSNTEAFF

D: TRBD1
V: TRBV10-3
J: TRBJ2-1
size: -
CDR3: CAISDLGQGASEQFF

D: TRBD2
V: TRBV20-1
J: TRBJ2-1
size: few
CDR3: CSAHLLAGFRGEQFF

D: TRBD1
V: TRBV20-1
J: TRBJ2-3
size: many
CDR3: CSARVRQGVQYF

D: -
V: TRBV7-2
J: TRBJ2-5
size: -
CDR3: CASSFELMETQYF

D: -
V: TRBV4-1
J: TRBJ1-5
size: few
CDR3: CASSQDGGLGNQPQHF

D: -
V: TRBV29-1
J: TRBJ2-6
size: many
CDR3: CSVYGDSSGANVLTF

D: -
V: TRBV7-2
J: TRBJ1-4
size: many
CDR3: CASVATTNEKLFF

D: -
V: TRBV6-5
J: TRBJ2-3
size: few
CDR3: CASSYRGTLTDTQYF

D: -
V: TRBV6-8
J: TRBJ1-1
size: -
CDR3: CALGHPNTEAFF

D: -
V: TRBV21-1
J: TRBJ1-1
size: -
CDR3: CASSAGKGAILTEAFF

D: -
V: TRBV20-1
J: TRBJ2-2
size: few
CDR3: CSAIQGIGELFF

D: TRBD1
V: TRBV20-1
J: TRBJ1-5
size: -
CDR3: CSASPDRGRNQPQHF